A single sample gave rise to the 30 T cell receptor beta chains below, sequenced in a study of T cell responses to AZD1222 COVID-19 vaccine. The data were produced by immunoSEQ multiplex PCR, yet TCRdb's version contains in-frame clones alone and is incomplete. This sample has roughly 100,000 clones; roughly 87% occur once, and the top ten carry 2.9%. The sample here was peripheral blood, taken on day 0 of AZD1222 vaccination. The receptor source for this set is an adult in good health.

This chain links TRBV19 with TRBJ1-1; 11 bases agree with TRBD1. The CDR3 extends over 13 amino acids. V lost 4 bases and J lost 12; bases outside the gene matches: 7. Per the germline V gene, CDR1 is LNHDA and CDR2 is SQIVND (reference sequence). The CDR3 loop reads CASSTRTGGATFF. CDR3 DNA sequence: TGTGCCAGTAGTACTCGGACAGGGGGCGCGACTTTCTTT. The full variable domain, rest sourced from reference TRBV19 and TRBJ1-1, is DGGITQSPKYLFRKEGQNVTLSCEQNLNHDAMYWYRQDPGQGLRLIYYSQIVNDFQKGDIAEGYSVSREKKESFPLTVTSAQKNPTAFYLCASSTRTGGATFFGQGTRLTVV.

This clone was counted once. The genes are TRBV4-3 and TRBJ2-2; the D is unclear. This CDR3 is 14 amino acids long. CDR1 and CDR2 from the germline V gene are LGHNA and YSLEER. The V end lost 0 bases, the J end lost 4 bases, and 6 bases lay between the germline ends. CDR3 residues: CASSQEPVTGELFF. For the CDR3, the DNA is TGCGCCAGCAGCCAAGAGCCGGTCACCGGGGAGCTGTTTTTT.

The V call is TRBV6-5, the J call TRBJ2-4; a weak D match, TRBD1 (6 bases). This CDR3 is built from 13 residues. Germline values: CDR1 MNHEY, CDR2 SVGAGI. The CDR3 nucleotides read TGTGCTGGACAGACCTATCCCAAAAACATTCAGTACTTC. This sequence encodes CAGQTYPKNIQYF.

The chain uses TRBV7-3 and TRBJ2-1; TRBD1 agrees at 9 bases. Trimming took 5 bases from V and 13 from J; bases not matched to a gene: 9. Germline CDR1 SGHTA, CDR2 FQGTGA. This CDR3 region has 13 residues. The CDR3 bases are TGTGCCAGCAGCCAGGGACAGGGACAAGAACAGTTCTTC. Its translation: CASSQGQGQEQFF.

The chain employs TRBV13 and TRBJ1-2; 10 nucleotides agree with TRBD1. V lost 0 bases and J lost 6; bases outside the gene matches: 4. In germline, CDR1 is PRHDT, CDR2 FYEKMQ (reference sequence). This CDR3 comprises 15 residues. The CDR3 DNA sequence: TGTGCCAGCAGCTTAGGCCCGGGGACAGGGGATGGCTACACCTTC. It yields the protein CASSLGPGTGDGYTF.

V usage is TRBV3-1 (or the pseudogene TRBV3-2) and J usage is TRBJ2-1, with 12 nucleotides matching TRBD2. Germline CDR1 and CDR2: LGHDT and YNNKEL (reference sequence). J was trimmed by 7 bases and V by 4 bases; bases with no gene match: 2. The CDR3 runs to 14 residues. CDR3 in DNA: TGTGCCAGCAGCCCCGGACTAGCGGGAAATGAGCAGTTCTTC. Amino acids: CASSPGLAGNEQFF.

The V and J genes are TRBV9 and TRBJ2-6; 9 positions agree with TRBD2. The germline CDR1 and CDR2 sequences are SGDLS and YYNGEE. The ends lost 3 bases at V and 2 bases at J; junction bases unmatched: 9. The CDR3 is made up of 18 amino acids. CDR3 DNA: TGTGCCAGCAGCGCCTGGGGCGGGAGGGCCACTGGGGCCAACGTCCTGACTTTC. This gives the protein CASSAWGGRATGANVLTF.

The V gene is TRBV6-5, the J gene TRBJ1-2; 9 nucleotides agree with TRBD1. V shed 6 bases and J 6 bases; nucleotides not matched to a gene: 5. The CDR3 covers 13 residues. Looked up from germline, CDR1 is MNHEY and CDR2 is SVGAGI. CDR3 region: CASRIDRGNGYTF. CDR3 nucleotide sequence: TGTGCCAGCAGGATTGACAGGGGGAATGGCTACACCTTC.

The V call is TRBV3-1 (or the pseudogene TRBV3-2), the J call TRBJ2-2; no definite D call. The CDR3 covers 14 residues. Per germline, CDR1 LGHDT and CDR2 YNNKEL (reference sequence). Deletions cut 4 bases from V and 6 bases from J, with 12 bases between. CDR3 sequence (DNA): TGTGCCAGCAGCCTTAATAGCCCACCCGGGGAGCTGTTTTTT. Encoded protein: CASSLNSPPGELFF.

The chain links TRBV15 to TRBJ2-7; TRBD2 aligns across 8 bases. The CDR3 is 17 residues long. CDR1 is LNHNV, CDR2 YYDKDF, per germline (reference sequence). Trimming took 3 bases from V and 3 from J; bases not matched to a gene: 13. DNA for the CDR3: TGTGCCACCAGCAGTCCTAATGCGGGGGGCAGGGTCTACGAGCAGTACTTC. It is translated as CATSSPNAGGRVYEQYF.

This clone turned up a few times. The chain is built from TRBV27 and TRBJ2-4; D gene unclear. Trimming pared 4 bases from V and 6 bases from J, leaving 16 bases between. Per the germline V gene, CDR1 is MNHEY and CDR2 is SMNVEV (reference sequence). The CDR3 runs 15 residues. In nucleotides, the CDR3 is TGTGCCAGCAGTTCCTCTGCGATAAACATAAACATTCAGTACTTC. This encodes CASSSSAININIQYF.

The rearrangement joins TRBV5-4 to TRBJ1-1; D gene ambiguous. CDR1 SGHNT and CDR2 YYREEE come from the germline V gene (reference sequence). The CDR3 has 16 residues. V lost 0 bases and J lost 1, with 13 bases in between. The CDR3 region is CASSLDAFSWNTEAFF. CDR3 sequence (DNA): TGTGCCAGCAGCTTGGATGCGTTTAGTTGGAACACTGAAGCTTTCTTT. Full variable domain (outside the CDR3, taken from reference TRBV5-4 and TRBJ1-1): ETGVTQSPTHLIKTRGQQVTLRCSSQSGHNTVSWYQQALGQGPQFIFQYYREEENGRGNFPPRFSGLQFPNYSSELNVNALELDDSALYLCASSLDAFSWNTEAFFGQGTRLTVV.

This chain links TRBV5-1 with TRBJ2-5; TRBD2 agrees at 10 bases. V shed 4 bases and J 5 bases; nucleotides not matched to a gene: 8. CDR1 SGHRS and CDR2 YFSETQ come from the germline V gene. CDR3 length: 15 residues. For the CDR3, the DNA is TGCGCCAGCAGCAGACGGCCGACTAGCGGGGAGACCCAGTACTTC. Its protein is CASSRRPTSGETQYF. The whole variable domain, filled in from reference TRBV5-1 and TRBJ2-5, reads KAGVTQTPRYLIKTRGQQVTLSCSPISGHRSVSWYQQTPGQGLQFLFEYFSETQRNKGNFPGRFSGRQFSNSRSEMNVSTLELGDSALYLCASSRRPTSGETQYFGPGTRLLVL.

This rearrangement joins TRBV7-9 to TRBJ2-3; a possible D gene is TRBD2 (6 bases). The CDR3 covers 11 residues. Germline V CDR1 and CDR2: SEHNR, FQNEAQ (reference sequence). Trimming shortened V by 11 bases and J by 6 bases, and 12 bases separated the two germline ends. Written as DNA, the CDR3 is TGTGCCGTACCTCGGGGGGATACGCAGTATTTT. Protein: CAVPRGDTQYF.

The CDR3, as DNA: TGCGCCAGCAGCACCCTACTAGCGGGGGGGATGAATGAGCAGTTCTTC. Translated, it gives CASSTLLAGGMNEQFF. This sequence joins TRBV5-1 and TRBJ2-1, with TRBD2 matching over 13 bases. Trimming took 4 bases from V and 7 from J; bases not matched to a gene: 8. From germline, CDR1 is SGHRS and CDR2 YFSETQ. CDR3 length equals 16 residues.

The rearrangement uses TRBV27 and TRBJ2-7; TRBD1 is a possible D gene (6 bases). The germline V gene has CDR1 MNHEY and CDR2 SMNVEV (reference sequence). V was trimmed by 5 bases and J by 3 bases, leaving 14 bases between them. The length of the CDR3 is 14 residues. The CDR3, as DNA: TGTGCCAGCAGTCTGGTCCGACAGGACTACGAGCAGTACTTC. It codes for CASSLVRQDYEQYF.

The CDR3 sequence: CASSQDSRNTEAFF. As DNA, the CDR3 is TGTGCCAGCAGCCAGGACAGTCGGAACACTGAAGCTTTCTTT. The chain recombines TRBV4-2 with TRBJ1-1; the D gene is possibly TRBD1 (6 bases). Germline CDR1 reads LGHNA; CDR2 reads YNFKEQ. The CDR3 totals 14 residues. V was trimmed by 3 bases and J by 1 base, leaving 9 bases between them.

The sample holds one count of this clone. The chain links TRBV25-1 to TRBJ2-7; tentative D call: TRBD2 (5 bases). The germline gives CDR1 MGHDK, CDR2 SYGVNS. The V end lost 3 bases, the J end lost 1 base, and 10 bases lay between the germline ends. The CDR3 runs to 14 residues. The CDR3 region has the DNA TGTGCCAGCAGTGACAGCGGCGGGTCCTACGAGCAGTACGTC. This encodes CASSDSGGSYEQYV.

The chain uses TRBV13 and TRBJ2-7; a weak D match, TRBD1 (6 bases). Trimming took off 5 bases at V and 1 base at J, with 15 bases between the two ends. The germline V gene has CDR1 PRHDT and CDR2 FYEKMQ (reference sequence). The CDR3 loop spans 15 amino acids. CDR3 loop: CASSPSRTASYEQYF. Here the CDR3 DNA reads TGTGCCAGCAGCCCATCGAGGACAGCTTCCTACGAGCAGTACTTC. Full variable domain (outside the CDR3, taken from reference TRBV13 and TRBJ2-7): AAGVIQSPRHLIKEKRETATLKCYPIPRHDTVYWYQQGPGQDPQFLISFYEKMQSDKGSIPDRFSAQQFSDYHSELNMSSLELGDSALYFCASSPSRTASYEQYFGPGTRLTVT.

The V and J genes are TRBV11-2 and TRBJ1-1; D possibly corresponds to TRBD1 (6 bases). The germline V gene has CDR1 SGHAT and CDR2 FQNNGV. The V end was cut by 5 bases, the J end by 1 base, with 14 bases between. CDR3 size: 15 residues. The CDR3 loop is CASSPGTFGNTEAFF. The CDR3 DNA reads TGTGCCAGCAGCCCGGGGACATTCGGGAACACTGAAGCTTTCTTT.

This chain uses TRBV19 with TRBJ2-1; the D is unclear. V lost 5 bases and J 4 bases, leaving 6 bases between the germline ends. In germline, CDR1 is LNHDA, CDR2 SQIVND (reference sequence). This CDR3 is built from 12 residues. The CDR3 protein is CASSPEYNEQFF. The CDR3 nucleotides read TGTGCCAGTAGTCCCGAATACAATGAGCAGTTCTTC.

This clone was counted a few times. This rearrangement joins TRBV6-4 to TRBJ2-7, with no clear D. The germline CDR1 and CDR2 sequences are MRHNA and SNTAGT. This CDR3 is 12 amino acids long. The germline V and J ends were trimmed by 9 bases and 4 bases, with 13 bases remaining between them. DNA of the CDR3: TGTGCCAGTCGGGCGTTCGGGTACGAGCAGTACGTC. It encodes CASRAFGYEQYV.

The rearrangement joins TRBV25-1 to TRBJ1-1, with a tentative D call TRBD1 (5 bases). Germline V gene sequence: CDR1 MGHDK, CDR2 SYGVNS. Trimming removed 4 bases from V and 7 bases from J, with 19 bases in between. The CDR3 has 15 residues. The CDR3 nucleotides read TGTGCCAGCAGTGTCCGTCACGGGGGGTATCTTGAAGCTTTCTTT. This codes for CASSVRHGGYLEAFF.

This clone is medium-sized in the sample. The chain uses TRBV6-1 and TRBJ1-6; D unresolved. This CDR3 spans 15 amino acids. The V end lost 7 bases, the J end lost 1 base, and 11 bases lay between the germline ends. Germline lookup yields CDR1 MNHNS and CDR2 SASEGT. CDR3 bases: TGTGCCAGCACCGCTTCAGGTTCCTATAATTCACCCCTCCACTTT. Protein product: CASTASGSYNSPLHF.

The chain carries TRBV9 and TRBJ2-2; possibly TRBD1 or TRBD2 for D (7 bases each). This CDR3 spans 15 amino acids. Germline V lookup: CDR1 SGDLS, CDR2 YYNGEE. V dropped 3 bases and J dropped 7 bases, with 16 bases sitting between them. This chain's CDR3 is CASSAGGGVGGELFF. CDR3 in DNA: TGTGCCAGCAGCGCAGGGGGAGGGGTTGGCGGGGAGCTGTTTTTT. The complete variable domain, with remaining parts taken from reference TRBV9 and TRBJ2-2, reads DSGVTQTPKHLITATGQRVTLRCSPRSGDLSVYWYQQSLDQGLQFLIQYYNGEERAKGNILERFSAQQFPDLHSELNLSSLELGDSALYFCASSAGGGVGGELFFGEGSRLTVL.

The J gene is TRBJ1-1, the V gene TRBV15; D not certain. In germline, CDR1 is LNHNV, CDR2 YYDKDF (reference sequence). This CDR3 spans 15 amino acids. The ends were cut back, 1 base at V and 0 bases at J, with 9 bases in the middle. The CDR3 nucleotides are TGTGCCACCAGCAGAGGTCGGCGTTTGAACACTGAAGCTTTCTTT. This codes for CATSRGRRLNTEAFF.

This clone was seen a single time. V gene TRBV7-6 combines with J gene TRBJ1-5, with 7 positions matching TRBD1. V gave up 1 base and J gave up 4 bases; unmatched junction bases: 1. Germline V gene sequence: CDR1 SGHVS, CDR2 FNYEAQ. The CDR3 covers 14 residues. CDR3 region: CASSLGTGNQPQHF. CDR3 coding DNA: TGTGCCAGCAGCTTAGGGACAGGTAATCAGCCCCAGCATTTT.

This rearrangement joins TRBV6-5 to TRBJ1-5; TRBD1 aligns across 7 bases. V was pared by 8 bases and J by 5 bases, with 6 bases of the junction left unmatched. There are 13 residues in the CDR3. The germline V gene has CDR1 MNHEY and CDR2 SVGAGI. CDR3 loop: CASAPGGDQPQHF. The CDR3 bases are TGTGCCAGCGCACCAGGGGGAGATCAGCCCCAGCATTTT.

There are a few counts of this clone. The chain combines TRBV11-2 with TRBJ2-1; 10 bases agree with TRBD1. The CDR3 totals 16 residues. V lost 5 bases to trimming and J lost 5 bases; unmatched junction nucleotides: 9. The germline V gene has CDR1 SGHAT and CDR2 FQNNGV. CDR3 region: CASSPRTGGAHNEQFF. In nucleotides, the CDR3 is TGTGCCAGCAGCCCCCGGACAGGGGGGGCCCACAATGAGCAGTTCTTC.

This clone was seen just once. The chain carries TRBV7-2 and TRBJ2-1; D unresolved. The CDR3 is made up of 15 amino acids. V lost 4 bases to trimming and J lost 4 bases, with 14 bases between them. The germline V gene has CDR1 SGHTA and CDR2 FQGNSA. Written as DNA, the CDR3 is TGTGCCAGCAGCTCAATCCCCGGAGTGTACAATGAGCAGTTCTTC. It translates to CASSSIPGVYNEQFF. The whole variable domain, filled in from reference TRBV7-2 and TRBJ2-1, reads GAGVSQSPSNKVTEKGKDVELRCDPISGHTALYWYRQSLGQGLEFLIYFQGNSAPDKSGLPSDRFSAERTGGSVSTLTIQRTQQEDSAVYLCASSSIPGVYNEQFFGPGTRLTVL.